The entry below describes one TCR beta chain. The PCR employed 60 Vbeta primers together with 13 Jbeta primers. The assay was immunoSEQ multiplex PCR, and TCRdb's table has in-frame clones only and misses some. Of roughly 150,000 clones in the sample, around 84% are singletons; the top ten hold about 2.1%. This sample stems from a study of cytomegalovirus exposure and HLA in healthy donors. This CDR3 comprises 15 residues. Germline trimming cut 5 bases from V and 4 bases from J; bases unmatched to any gene: 7. From germline, CDR1 is SEHNR and CDR2 FQNEAQ (reference sequence). The specimen was PBMCs. The chain joins TRBV7-9 to TRBJ1-2, with 10 bases fitting TRBD1. The source is a woman aged 18-35 years in good health and CMV-seronegative. CDR3 in amino acids: CASSPGTGATYGYTF. The CDR3 bases are TGTGCCAGCAGCCCCGGGACAGGGGCAACCTATGGCTACACCTTC.